The source of this T cell receptor (beta chain) is a study of T cells after yellow fever vaccination. Study overall: Those fractions that held only low numbers of cells were prepared using the SMART-Seq v4 Ultra Low Input RNA kit.

TCR cDNA was made by 5'RACE template switching, adding a universal primer site and UMIs. TCRdb itself ran the 5' RACE reads through MiXCR, one entry per CDR3 protein. The sample records roughly 400,000 distinct CDR3 sequences, around 19% being singletons. Study results and limitations: Only a minor proportion of clonotypes was detected across both CD4 and CD8 compartments. Detected again after the booster were most primary-vaccination clones, at 95% to 98% CD4 and 80% to 90% CD8.

This clonotype came up a few times. Its antigen is unidentified. Trimming pared 0 bases from V and 5 bases from J, leaving 13 bases between. Germline V gene lookup returns CDR1 LGHNA and CDR2 YSLEER. CDR3 length: 15 residues. This specimen was PBMCs, taken before the yellow fever booster vaccination. This clonotype was obtained from a man aged 18 to 30 who received the YFV17D yellow fever vaccine. The V call is TRBV4-3, the J call TRBJ1-1; D remains unclear. In DNA, the CDR3 is TGCGCCAGCAGCCAAGAAGGCCTAGCGTGGACTGAAGCTTTCTTT. It codes for CASSQEGLAWTEAFF.